Listed below are T cell receptor beta chains from one sample, sequenced in a study of post-analysis software for immune sequencing data. TCRdb reprocessed the PCR reads with MiXCR, giving one entry per CDR3 protein. The sample carries roughly 160,000 distinct CDR3 sequences, 30% to 45% recorded once. The material was blood, obtained after autologous hematopoietic stem cell transplantation. The source of these receptors is a girl aged 5-17 years with multiple sclerosis. The CDR3 runs from the conserved cysteine through the conserved F or W. D genes are given only for firm matches. Clone size appears in some rows only: once, few, many, or a class for an expanded clone.

J	V	D	size	CDR3	DNA
TRBJ2-7	TRBV20-1	NA	NA	CSARVTVSYEQYF	TGCAGTGCTAGAGTTACAGTCTCCTACGAGCAGTACTTC
TRBJ2-7	TRBV11-2	NA	NA	CASSAGGGSYEQYF	TGTGCCAGCAGCGCCGGAGGGGGTTCCTACGAGCAGTACTTC
TRBJ1-1	TRBV4-2	NA	few	CASTLRTGWSTEAFF	TGTGCCAGCACCCTGCGCACAGGCTGGAGCACTGAAGCTTTCTTT
TRBJ2-3	TRBV5-1	TRBD2	NA	CASSLALPRSGSKNTQYF	TGCGCCAGCAGCTTGGCCCTGCCTCGTAGCGGGAGTAAAAATACGCAGTATTTT
TRBJ1-6	TRBV28	TRBD1	NA	CASRTGDASPLHF	TGTGCCAGTCGGACAGGGGATGCTTCACCCCTCCACTTT
TRBJ2-1	TRBV6-5	NA	NA	CASSYSMETQFF	TGTGCCAGCAGTTACTCGATGGAGACCCAGTTCTTC
TRBJ1-1	TRBV29-1	TRBD1	few	CSVEPGGRNTEAFF	TGCAGCGTTGAGCCAGGGGGCCGGAACACTGAAGCTTTCTTT
TRBJ1-2	TRBV6-1	NA	once	CASTVAGRGYTF	TGTGCCAGCACGGTCGCAGGGAGGGGCTACACCTTC
TRBJ1-2	TRBV9	TRBD1	few	CASSVGVSGGGYTF	TGTGCCAGCAGCGTAGGTGTTTCAGGGGGTGGCTACACCTTC
TRBJ2-7	TRBV7-9	NA	NA	CASSLNAAFSYEQYF	TGTGCCAGCAGCTTAAATGCGGCGTTCTCCTACGAGCAGTACTTC
TRBJ2-7	TRBV6-2/TRBV6-3	NA	NA	CASGRGTGEQYF	TGTGCCAGCGGGCGGGGAACGGGGGAGCAGTACTTC
TRBJ1-6	TRBV4-2	NA	few	CASSQGVRIGGAPLHF	TGTGCCAGCAGCCAAGGGGTTCGAATTGGCGGGGCACCCCTCCACTTT
TRBJ2-7	TRBV20-1	NA	NA	CSARGTGGFYEQYF	TGCAGTGCTAGAGGGACTGGCGGGTTTTACGAGCAGTACTTC
TRBJ2-5	TRBV5-1	NA	few	CASSLGRRETQYF	TGCGCCAGCAGCTTGGGCCGGCGGGAGACCCAGTACTTC
TRBJ1-2	TRBV5-1	NA	NA	CASSPWGFNYGYTF	TGCGCCAGCAGCCCCTGGGGATTTAACTATGGCTACACCTTC
TRBJ2-7	TRBV14	TRBD1	NA	CASSQRTGGYEQYF	TGTGCCAGCAGCCAAAGGACAGGGGGCTACGAGCAGTACTTC
TRBJ2-5	TRBV3-1	NA	NA	CASSQLQGTQYF	TGTGCCAGCAGCCAACTCCAGGGGACCCAGTACTTC
TRBJ1-1	TRBV24-1	TRBD1	NA	CATRGTGNTEAFF	TGTGCCACCAGGGGGACAGGGAACACTGAAGCTTTCTTT
TRBJ2-3	TRBV7-9	TRBD2	NA	CASSLTSGRPTDMQYF	TGTGCCAGCAGCCTCACTAGCGGGAGGCCCACAGATATGCAGTATTTT
TRBJ2-1	TRBV19	TRBD1	few	CASAGTGGSEQFF	TGTGCCAGCGCCGGGACAGGGGGCAGTGAGCAGTTCTTC
TRBJ2-3	TRBV6-5	NA	many	CASSYRWATDYTDTQYF	TGTGCCAGCAGTTACCGGTGGGCGACGGATTACACAGATACGCAGTATTTT
TRBJ2-5	TRBV20-1	TRBD1	few	CSARDNRGLGETQYF	TGCAGTGCTAGAGATAACAGGGGGCTGGGAGAGACCCAGTACTTC
TRBJ2-5	TRBV7-9	NA	NA	CASSLPLETQYF	TGTGCCAGCAGCTTACCATTGGAGACCCAGTACTTC
TRBJ2-6	TRBV4-3	NA	many	CASSQEEGTGANVLTF	TGCGCCAGCAGCCAAGAAGAGGGAACTGGGGCCAACGTCCTGACTTTC
TRBJ2-7	TRBV7-9	NA	many	CASSLDRTYEQYF	TGTGCCAGCAGCCTCGACAGAACCTACGAGCAGTACTTC
TRBJ2-7	TRBV7-9	TRBD2	NA	CASSPILAGEYEQYF	TGTGCCAGCAGCCCCATACTAGCGGGAGAATACGAGCAGTACTTC
TRBJ2-1	TRBV4-3	TRBD2	NA	CASSQDLAGYNEQFF	TGCGCCAGCAGCCAAGATCTAGCGGGTTACAATGAGCAGTTCTTC
TRBJ2-7	TRBV18	TRBD1	many	CASSPSDYDRGRPYEQYF	TGTGCCAGCTCACCCAGCGATTACGACAGGGGGCGCCCCTACGAGCAGTACTTC
TRBJ1-1	TRBV20-1	NA	NA	CSPVKGAEAFF	TGCAGTCCGGTTAAGGGCGCTGAAGCTTTCTTT
TRBJ1-1	TRBV7-3	NA	NA	CASSPVGQDTEAFF	TGTGCCAGCAGCCCGGTGGGCCAGGACACTGAAGCTTTCTTT
TRBJ2-3	TRBV20-1	TRBD2	NA	CSARAGGPNTDTQYF	TGCAGTGCTAGAGCGGGAGGGCCGAACACAGATACGCAGTATTTT
TRBJ2-7	TRBV27	NA	NA	CTSSLEGGFSYEQYF	TGTACCAGCAGTTTAGAGGGCGGCTTCTCCTACGAGCAGTACTTC
TRBJ2-3	TRBV3-1	TRBD2	NA	CASSQDIQREVTDTQYF	TGTGCCAGCAGCCAAGATATACAGCGGGAGGTCACAGATACGCAGTATTTT
TRBJ2-7	TRBV30	NA	many	CAWTPGAHEQYF	TGTGCCTGGACTCCAGGGGCCCACGAGCAGTACTTC
TRBJ2-1	TRBV15	TRBD2	NA	CATSTSGGAYNEQFF	TGTGCCACCAGCACCAGCGGGGGGGCATACAATGAGCAGTTCTTC
TRBJ2-1	TRBV6-1	NA	NA	CASRPGLTIGREQFF	TGTGCCTCCAGACCGGGGCTTACGATTGGTAGAGAGCAGTTCTTC
TRBJ1-2	TRBV7-9	NA	NA	CASSLTVANYGYTF	TGTGCCAGCAGCTTGACAGTTGCTAACTATGGCTACACCTTC
TRBJ2-5	TRBV7-9	TRBD2	NA	CASSLTSGEAETQYF	TGTGCCAGCAGCCTAACTAGCGGAGAAGCGGAGACCCAGTACTTC
TRBJ1-3	TRBV5-5	NA	NA	CASSTSELLERGIYF	TGTGCCAGCAGCACTTCAGAACTTCTGGAACGCGGAATATATTTT
TRBJ1-2	TRBV6-5	TRBD1	many	CASRPGQGASGYTF	TGTGCCAGCAGGCCTGGACAGGGGGCATCTGGCTACACCTTC
TRBJ2-1	TRBV7-9	TRBD2	once	CASSRGLPNEQFF	TGTGCCAGCAGCCGGGGACTACCTAATGAGCAGTTCTTC
TRBJ2-5	TRBV7-9	TRBD2	NA	CASSLGTSGRETQYF	TGTGCCAGCAGCTTGGGGACTAGCGGGAGGGAGACCCAGTACTTC
TRBJ1-1	TRBV6-1	NA	NA	CASSEGFALQGTEAFF	TGTGCCAGCAGTGAAGGGTTCGCGCTGCAGGGCACTGAAGCTTTCTTT
TRBJ1-2	TRBV12-3/TRBV12-4	NA	few	CASTLGGARGYTF	TGTGCCAGCACTCTCGGGGGGGCTCGGGGCTACACCTTC
TRBJ2-7	TRBV12-3/TRBV12-4	NA	NA	CASSLIAPYEQYF	TGTGCCAGCAGTTTAATCGCTCCCTACGAGCAGTACTTC
TRBJ2-1	TRBV2	NA	many	CASSGGGLPSYAEQFF	TGTGCCAGCAGTGGCGGCGGGCTCCCGAGTTACGCTGAGCAGTTCTTC